Sequencing of this T cell receptor beta chain was carried out in a study of shared clonotypes between healthy human individuals. As for this clone: Antigen unknown.

Findings and caveats of the study: A generally larger estimated richness was seen in naive subsets than in memory subsets.

There are 14 residues in the CDR3. The V gene lost 2 bases and the J gene lost 4 bases, with 11 bases spanning the gap. Per the germline V gene, CDR1 is SGHTA and CDR2 is FQGNSA. The authors' processing: Filtering differed, since immunoSEQ gave only junction sequences and no quality scores. Assay: immunoSEQ multiplex PCR; the TCRdb copy retains only in-frame clones and omits some. D and trimming were read from the DNA, whereas the V and J calls and clone size are those reported in that table. The sample lists 2 million to 2.5 million clones, around 92% seen once, with 0.3% to 0.45% in the top ten. Sample: naive CD4+ T cells from PBMCs. Subset specified: CD45RA+ positively selected. The rearrangement links TRBV7-2 to TRBJ1-2; tentatively, D is TRBD1 (6 bases). This TCR was recovered from a man between 18 and 35 years old in good health. Some clones in this sample may be carry-over from other donors' samples. CDR3 bases: TGTGCCAGCAGCTTACGAGGGGGGGCCTATGGCTACACCTTC. This translates into CASSLRGGAYGYTF.